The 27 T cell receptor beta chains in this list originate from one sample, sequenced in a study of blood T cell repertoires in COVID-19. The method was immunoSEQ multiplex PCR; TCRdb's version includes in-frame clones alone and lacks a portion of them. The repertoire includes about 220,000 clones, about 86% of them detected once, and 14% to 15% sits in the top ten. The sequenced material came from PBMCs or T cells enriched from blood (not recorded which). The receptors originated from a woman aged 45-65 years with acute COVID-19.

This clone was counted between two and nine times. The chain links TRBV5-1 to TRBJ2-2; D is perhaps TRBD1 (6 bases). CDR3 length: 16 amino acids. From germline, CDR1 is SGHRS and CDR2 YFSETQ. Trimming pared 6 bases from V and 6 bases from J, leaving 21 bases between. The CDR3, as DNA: TGCGCCAGCACCGGAGAGGCAGGGGATATTTCCGGGGAGCTGTTTTTT. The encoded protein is CASTGEAGDISGELFF.

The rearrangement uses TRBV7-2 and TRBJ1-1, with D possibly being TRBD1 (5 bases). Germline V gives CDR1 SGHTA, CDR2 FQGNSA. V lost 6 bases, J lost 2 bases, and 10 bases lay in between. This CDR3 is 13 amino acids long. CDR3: CASRQVGNTEAFF. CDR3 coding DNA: TGTGCCAGCAGACAGGTAGGAAACACTGAAGCTTTCTTT.

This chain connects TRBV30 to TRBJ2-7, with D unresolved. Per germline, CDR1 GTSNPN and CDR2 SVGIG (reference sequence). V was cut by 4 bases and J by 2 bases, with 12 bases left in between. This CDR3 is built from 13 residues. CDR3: CAWKRQPAYEQYF. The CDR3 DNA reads TGTGCCTGGAAGAGGCAACCTGCCTACGAGCAGTACTTC.

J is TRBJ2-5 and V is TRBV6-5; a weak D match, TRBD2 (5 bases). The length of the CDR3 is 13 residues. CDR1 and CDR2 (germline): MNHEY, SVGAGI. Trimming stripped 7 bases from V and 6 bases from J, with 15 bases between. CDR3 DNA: TGTGCCAGCAAGGTCGGGATCGGTAAGACCCAGTACTTC. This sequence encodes CASKVGIGKTQYF.

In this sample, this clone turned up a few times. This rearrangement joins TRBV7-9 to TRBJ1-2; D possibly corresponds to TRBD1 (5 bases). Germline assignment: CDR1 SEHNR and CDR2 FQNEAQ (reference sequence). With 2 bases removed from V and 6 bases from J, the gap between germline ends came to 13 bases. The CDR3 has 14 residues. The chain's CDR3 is CASSLYETVDGYTF. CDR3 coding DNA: TGTGCCAGCAGCTTATACGAGACAGTTGATGGCTACACCTTC.

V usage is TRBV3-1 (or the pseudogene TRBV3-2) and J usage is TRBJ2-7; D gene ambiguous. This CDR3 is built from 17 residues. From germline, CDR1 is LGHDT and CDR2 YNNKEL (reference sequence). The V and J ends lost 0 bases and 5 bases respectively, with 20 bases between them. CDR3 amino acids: CASSQDMLSLIQNEQYF. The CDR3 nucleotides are TGTGCCAGCAGCCAAGATATGCTATCGCTTATACAGAACGAGCAGTACTTC.

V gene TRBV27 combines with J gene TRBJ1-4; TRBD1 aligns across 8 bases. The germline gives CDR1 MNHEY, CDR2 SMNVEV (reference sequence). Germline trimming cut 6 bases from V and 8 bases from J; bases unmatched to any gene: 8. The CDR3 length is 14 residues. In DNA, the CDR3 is TGTGCCAGCAGCTCCGGACAGGGACCGGAAAAACTGTTTTTT. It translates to CASSSGQGPEKLFF.

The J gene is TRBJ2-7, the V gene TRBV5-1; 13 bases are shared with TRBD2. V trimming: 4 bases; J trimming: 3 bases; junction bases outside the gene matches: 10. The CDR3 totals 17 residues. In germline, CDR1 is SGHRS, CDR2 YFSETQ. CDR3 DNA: TGCGCCAGCAGCCAGGGACTAGCGGGACTAGGAGTCTACGAGCAGTACTTC. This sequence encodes CASSQGLAGLGVYEQYF.

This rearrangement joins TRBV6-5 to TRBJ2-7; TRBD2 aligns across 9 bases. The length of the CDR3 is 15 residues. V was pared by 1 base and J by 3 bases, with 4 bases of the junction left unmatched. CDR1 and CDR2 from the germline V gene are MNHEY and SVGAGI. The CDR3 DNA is TGTGCCAGCAGTTACTATAGCGGGAGTTACTACGAGCAGTACTTC. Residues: CASSYYSGSYYEQYF.

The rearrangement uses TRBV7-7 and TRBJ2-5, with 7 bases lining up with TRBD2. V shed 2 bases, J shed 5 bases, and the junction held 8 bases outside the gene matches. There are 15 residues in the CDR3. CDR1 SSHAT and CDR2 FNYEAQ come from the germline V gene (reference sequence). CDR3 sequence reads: CASSLYTGGWETQYF. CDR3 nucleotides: TGTGCCAGCAGCTTATATACGGGAGGTTGGGAGACCCAGTACTTC.

The CDR3 protein is CAWSVGQGYSPLHF. The DNA of the CDR3 is TGTGCCTGGAGTGTGGGACAGGGGTACTCACCCCTCCACTTT. The chain recombines TRBV30 with TRBJ1-6; 10 bases are shared with TRBD1. The CDR3 extends over 14 amino acids. Germline lookup yields CDR1 GTSNPN and CDR2 SVGIG (reference sequence). The trim removed 0 bases at V and 10 bases at J, leaving 3 bases unmatched.

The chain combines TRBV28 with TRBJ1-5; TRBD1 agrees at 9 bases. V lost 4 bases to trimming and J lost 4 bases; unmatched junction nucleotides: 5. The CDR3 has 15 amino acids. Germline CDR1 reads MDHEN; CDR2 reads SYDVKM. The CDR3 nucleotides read TGTGCCAGCAGTTCCTCAGGGACAGGGAATCAGCCCCAGCATTTT. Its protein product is CASSSSGTGNQPQHF.

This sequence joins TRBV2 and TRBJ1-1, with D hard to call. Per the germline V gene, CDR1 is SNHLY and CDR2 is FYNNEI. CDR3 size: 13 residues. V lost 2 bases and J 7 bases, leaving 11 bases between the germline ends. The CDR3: CASSEPPRGEAFF. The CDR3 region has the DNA TGTGCCAGCAGTGAACCTCCCCGGGGTGAAGCTTTCTTT.

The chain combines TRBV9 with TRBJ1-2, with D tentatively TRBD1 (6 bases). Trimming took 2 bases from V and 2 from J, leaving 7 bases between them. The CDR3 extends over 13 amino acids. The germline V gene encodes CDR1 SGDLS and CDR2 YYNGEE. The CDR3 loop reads CASSVTGNYGYTF. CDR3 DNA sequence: TGTGCCAGCAGCGTTACAGGGAACTATGGCTACACCTTC.

The DNA for the CDR3 is TGTGCCAGCTCACCACCGGAGGCAGGCCTTAATTCACCCCTCCACTTT. Residues: CASSPPEAGLNSPLHF. The genes are TRBV18 and TRBJ1-6; D is unresolved. Germline V CDR1 and CDR2: KGHSH, LQKENI. Trimming took 0 bases from V and 6 from J, leaving 12 bases between them. This CDR3 spans 16 amino acids.

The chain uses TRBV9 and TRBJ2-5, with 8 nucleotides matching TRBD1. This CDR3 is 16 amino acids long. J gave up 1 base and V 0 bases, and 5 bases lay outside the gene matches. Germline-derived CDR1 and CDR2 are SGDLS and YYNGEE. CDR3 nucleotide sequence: TGTGCCAGCAGCGTAGGTACAGGGGGTGCCCAAGAGACCCAGTACTTC. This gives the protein CASSVGTGGAQETQYF.

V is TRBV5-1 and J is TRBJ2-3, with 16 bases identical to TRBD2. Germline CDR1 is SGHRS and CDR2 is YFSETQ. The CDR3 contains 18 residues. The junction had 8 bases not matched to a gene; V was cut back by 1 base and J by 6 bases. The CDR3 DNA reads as TGCGCCAGCAGCTTGCGAGGGACTAGCGGGAGGGCCTGGGATACGCAGTATTTT. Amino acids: CASSLRGTSGRAWDTQYF.

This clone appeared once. CDR3 DNA sequence: TGTGCCAGCAGTTACTCCGGGACAGGGGTCTATGGCTACACCTTC. Its translation is CASSYSGTGVYGYTF. The chain is built from TRBV6-5 and TRBJ1-2, with 10 bases lining up with TRBD1. V lost 0 bases, J lost 4 bases, and 2 bases stayed unmatched. CDR1 is MNHEY, CDR2 SVGAGI, per germline. The CDR3 totals 15 residues.

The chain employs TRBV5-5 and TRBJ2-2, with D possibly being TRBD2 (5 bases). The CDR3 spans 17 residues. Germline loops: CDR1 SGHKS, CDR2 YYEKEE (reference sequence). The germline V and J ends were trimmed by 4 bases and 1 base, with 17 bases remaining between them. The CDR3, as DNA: TGTGCCAGCAGCCCCCACCTAGCCTCACTGAACACCGGGGAGCTGTTTTTT. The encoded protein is CASSPHLASLNTGELFF. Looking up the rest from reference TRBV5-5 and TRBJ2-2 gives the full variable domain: DAGVTQSPTHLIKTRGQQVTLRCSPISGHKSVSWYQQVLGQGPQFIFQYYEKEERGRGNFPDRFSARQFPNYSSELNVNALLLGDSALYLCASSPHLASLNTGELFFGEGSRLTVL.

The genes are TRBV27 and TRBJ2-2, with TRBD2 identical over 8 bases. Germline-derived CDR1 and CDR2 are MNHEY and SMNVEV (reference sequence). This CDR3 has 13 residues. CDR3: CAAGGTNTGELFF. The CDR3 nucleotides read TGTGCGGCGGGGGGTACGAACACCGGGGAGCTGTTTTTT.

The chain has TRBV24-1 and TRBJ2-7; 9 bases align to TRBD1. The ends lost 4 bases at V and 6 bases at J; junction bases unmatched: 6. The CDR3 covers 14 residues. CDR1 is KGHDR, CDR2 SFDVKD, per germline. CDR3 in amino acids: CATSDPSTGGEQYF. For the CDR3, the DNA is TGTGCCACCAGTGACCCCTCGACAGGGGGCGAGCAGTACTTC.

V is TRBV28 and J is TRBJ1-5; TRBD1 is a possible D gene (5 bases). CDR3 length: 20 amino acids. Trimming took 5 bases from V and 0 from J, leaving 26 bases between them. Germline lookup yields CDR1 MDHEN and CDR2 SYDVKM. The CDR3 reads CASSTMGRVFGVDSNQPQHF. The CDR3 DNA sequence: TGTGCCAGCAGTACCATGGGCAGGGTGTTTGGCGTAGATAGCAATCAGCCCCAGCATTTT.

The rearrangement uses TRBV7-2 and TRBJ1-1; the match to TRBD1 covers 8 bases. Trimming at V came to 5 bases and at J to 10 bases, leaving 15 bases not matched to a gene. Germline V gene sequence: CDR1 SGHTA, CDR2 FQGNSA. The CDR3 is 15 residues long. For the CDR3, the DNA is TGTGCCAGCAGCACCGGACAGGGCCCGGGGTGGGGAGCTTTCTTT. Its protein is CASSTGQGPGWGAFF.

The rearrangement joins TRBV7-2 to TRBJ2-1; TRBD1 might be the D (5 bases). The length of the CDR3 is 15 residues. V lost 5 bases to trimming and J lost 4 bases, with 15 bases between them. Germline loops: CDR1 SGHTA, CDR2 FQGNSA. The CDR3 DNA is TGTGCCAGCAGCGCCCAGGGTAGCCCTTACAATGAGCAGTTCTTC. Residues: CASSAQGSPYNEQFF.

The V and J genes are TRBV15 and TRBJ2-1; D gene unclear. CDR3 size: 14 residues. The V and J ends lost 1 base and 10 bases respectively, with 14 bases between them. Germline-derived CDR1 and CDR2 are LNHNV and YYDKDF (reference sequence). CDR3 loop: CATSRGTDKEEQFF. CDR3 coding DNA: TGTGCCACCAGCAGAGGAACAGACAAGGAAGAGCAGTTCTTC.

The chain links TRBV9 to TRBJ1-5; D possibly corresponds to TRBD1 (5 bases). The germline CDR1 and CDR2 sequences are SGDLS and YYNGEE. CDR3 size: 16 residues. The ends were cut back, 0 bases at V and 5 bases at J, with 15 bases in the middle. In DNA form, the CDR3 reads TGTGCCAGCAGCGTAGCTGGGGGGGGGTATTATCAGCCCCAGCATTTT. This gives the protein CASSVAGGGYYQPQHF. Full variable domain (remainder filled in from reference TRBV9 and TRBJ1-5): DSGVTQTPKHLITATGQRVTLRCSPRSGDLSVYWYQQSLDQGLQFLIQYYNGEERAKGNILERFSAQQFPDLHSELNLSSLELGDSALYFCASSVAGGGYYQPQHFGDGTRLSIL.

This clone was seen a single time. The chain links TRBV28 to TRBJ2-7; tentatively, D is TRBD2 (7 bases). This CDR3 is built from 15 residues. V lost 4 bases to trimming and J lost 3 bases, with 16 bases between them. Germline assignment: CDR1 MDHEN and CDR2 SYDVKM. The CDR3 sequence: CASSSAGGGGYEQYF. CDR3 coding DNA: TGTGCCAGCAGTTCAGCCGGAGGGGGGGGCTACGAGCAGTACTTC.